This passage covers 7 T cell receptor beta chains from one sample sequenced in a study of CD8+ T cells in alopecia areata. Sequencing relied on a cDNA template that was reverse transcribed from extracted RNA. Repertoires were generated with immunoSEQ multiplex PCR, while TCRdb's copy carries only in-frame clones and drops some. The sample yields about 23,000 clones, around 56% seen once. Sequencing was carried out using NKG2D-high CD8+ T cells sorted from blood. These receptors originate from a human donor with alopecia areata.

This clone was observed a few times. The V call is TRBV11-2, the J call TRBJ2-1, with 7 positions matching TRBD2. Trimming cost V 5 bases and J 6 bases; bases outside gene matches: 10. The CDR3 sequence is 15 residues long. The germline V gene encodes CDR1 SGHAT and CDR2 FQNNGV. CDR3 DNA: TGTGCCAGCAGCGTCGGGGGAGGGGCGGGCAATGAGCAGTTCTTC. Amino acids: CASSVGGGAGNEQFF.

The chain employs TRBV4-1 and TRBJ2-5; 8 nucleotides match TRBD1. The CDR3 is 16 amino acids. CDR1 is MGHRA and CDR2 is YSYEKL in the germline V gene. Trimming at V came to 3 bases and at J to 0 bases, leaving 6 bases not matched to a gene. The CDR3 spells CASSHPWTGNQETQYF. CDR3 bases: TGCGCCAGCAGCCATCCCTGGACAGGGAACCAAGAGACCCAGTACTTC.

The chain carries TRBV6-1 and TRBJ2-6; D unclear. The V end was cut by 10 bases, the J end by 0 bases, with 7 bases between. Germline-derived CDR1 and CDR2 are MNHNS and SASEGT. The CDR3 length is 13 residues. CDR3 protein: CATPGSGANVLTF. CDR3 bases: TGTGCCACCCCGGGCTCTGGGGCCAACGTCCTGACTTTC.

The V and J genes are TRBV11-2 and TRBJ2-3; D not resolved. V was clipped by 4 bases and J by 2 bases, with 19 bases between them. Germline lookup yields CDR1 SGHAT and CDR2 FQNNGV. This CDR3 has 17 residues. The CDR3 region has the DNA TGTGCCAGCAGCTCGCCACATTCCTATCGGTCCACAGATACGCAGTATTTT. Residues: CASSSPHSYRSTDTQYF.

This rearrangement joins TRBV28 to TRBJ1-5, with 9 nucleotides matching TRBD1. CDR1 and CDR2 (germline): MDHEN, SYDVKM. The V and J ends lost 4 bases and 5 bases, in that order; junction bases with no gene match: 0. The CDR3 is made up of 13 amino acids. This CDR3 is CASSWTGDQPQHF. In nucleotides, the CDR3 is TGTGCCAGCAGTTGGACAGGGGATCAGCCCCAGCATTTT.

This clone has just a few counts. The chain combines TRBV13 with TRBJ1-1; no clear D. The CDR3 is made up of 14 amino acids. In germline, CDR1 is PRHDT, CDR2 FYEKMQ (reference sequence). The ends were cut back, 5 bases at V and 4 bases at J, with 14 bases in the middle. In DNA form, the CDR3 reads TGTGCCAGCAGCCTCCGCGTCCGGGTCACTGAAGCTTTCTTT. The encoded protein is CASSLRVRVTEAFF.

This clone was seen once. The CDR3 here is CSARALFEQFF. In DNA form, the CDR3 reads TGCAGTGCTAGAGCCTTATTTGAGCAGTTCTTC. The V call is TRBV20-1, the J call TRBJ2-1; D is ambiguous. The CDR3 covers 11 residues. Germline V lookup: CDR1 DFQATT, CDR2 SNEGSKA (reference sequence). V gave up 1 base and J gave up 9 bases, with 7 bases separating them.